Listed below are T cell receptor beta chains from one sample, sequenced in a study of blood T cell repertoires in COVID-19. Measured with immunoSEQ multiplex PCR; TCRdb has only the in-frame clones, and not every one. This table holds over 250,000 clones, around 85% found once. The source material was peripheral blood. The receptors originated from a man aged 50 or older with active or convalescent COVID-19. Each CDR3 is given without its conserved first and last residue. D genes are given only for firm matches. Expanded clones are given a class, and other clones once, few, many or no size at all.

V: TRBV10-1; D: NA; size: NA; J: TRBJ1-2; CDR3: ASIAGHGYT
V: TRBV12-3/TRBV12-4; D: NA; size: NA; J: TRBJ1-1; CDR3: ASTPGIEAF
V: TRBV30; D: NA; size: NA; J: TRBJ1-6; CDR3: AWSSGFPYNSPLH
V: TRBV5-4; D: NA; size: once; J: TRBJ2-7; CDR3: ASSLDGYEQY
V: TRBV18; D: NA; size: NA; J: TRBJ1-6; CDR3: ASSPPERGGNSPLH
V: TRBV10-3; D: TRBD1; size: NA; J: TRBJ1-6; CDR3: AINTGGNSPLH
V: TRBV7-9; D: NA; size: NA; J: TRBJ2-2; CDR3: ASSLKSPNTGELF
V: TRBV6-4; D: NA; size: NA; J: TRBJ1-2; CDR3: ASSADTLTSAYT
V: TRBV7-9; D: NA; size: NA; J: TRBJ1-1; CDR3: ASSYNPAGMNTEAF
V: TRBV5-8; D: NA; size: NA; J: TRBJ1-1; CDR3: ASSLKGITEAF
V: TRBV19; D: NA; size: NA; J: TRBJ1-6; CDR3: ASHHVGGYNSPLH
V: TRBV5-1; D: NA; size: few; J: TRBJ1-1; CDR3: ASSWSSTAMNTEAF
V: TRBV21-1; D: NA; size: NA; J: TRBJ1-2; CDR3: ASSNKTGGIYGYT
V: TRBV29-1; D: TRBD1; size: NA; J: TRBJ2-7; CDR3: SVEARGLQSSYEQY
V: TRBV6-6; D: TRBD2; size: NA; J: TRBJ2-3; CDR3: ASSLGLAVRTDTQY
V: TRBV27; D: NA; size: NA; J: TRBJ2-2; CDR3: ASSRRTRADGELF
V: TRBV11-1; D: TRBD2; size: NA; J: TRBJ2-1; CDR3: ASSWGGANEQF
V: TRBV28; D: NA; size: NA; J: TRBJ1-1; CDR3: ASSFGQILNTEAF
V: TRBV7-9; D: NA; size: NA; J: TRBJ2-2; CDR3: ASSLAGAGTGELF
V: TRBV18; D: NA; size: NA; J: TRBJ2-3; CDR3: ASSQDSPSTDTQY
V: TRBV5-6; D: NA; size: NA; J: TRBJ2-7; CDR3: ASSLGGGASREQY
V: TRBV5-4; D: NA; size: NA; J: TRBJ2-7; CDR3: ASSLPGGPRDEQY
V: TRBV7-9; D: TRBD2; size: NA; J: TRBJ2-7; CDR3: ASSFAGTSGEQY
V: TRBV5-6; D: TRBD1; size: NA; J: TRBJ1-6; CDR3: ASSRQGNSPLH
V: TRBV7-8; D: NA; size: NA; J: TRBJ1-4; CDR3: ASSLWTAHNEKLF
V: TRBV20-1; D: NA; size: NA; J: TRBJ2-1; CDR3: SAPKGNEQF
V: TRBV18; D: NA; size: few; J: TRBJ1-4; CDR3: ASSGGQYEKLF
V: TRBV10-1; D: NA; size: few; J: TRBJ1-1; CDR3: AGRQARNTEAF
V: TRBV3-1/TRBV3-2; D: NA; size: NA; J: TRBJ1-6; CDR3: ASSHPGGYSPLH
V: TRBV9; D: TRBD2; size: NA; J: TRBJ2-2; CDR3: ASSGGGRELF
V: TRBV5-6; D: NA; size: NA; J: TRBJ2-1; CDR3: ASSTGLHYNEQF
V: TRBV10-2; D: NA; size: NA; J: TRBJ2-1; CDR3: ASRRTGSYNEQF
V: TRBV6-4; D: TRBD1; size: NA; J: TRBJ2-2; CDR3: ASSAIGTGGTGELF
V: TRBV14; D: TRBD1; size: few; J: TRBJ1-1; CDR3: ASSQAKRQGNVVREAF
V: TRBV5-1; D: NA; size: NA; J: TRBJ1-6; CDR3: ASSSGTPYNSPLH
V: TRBV7-9; D: NA; size: NA; J: TRBJ1-3; CDR3: ASSVGSGNTIY
V: TRBV5-1; D: TRBD1; size: NA; J: TRBJ1-1; CDR3: ASSLTGQGNTEAF
V: TRBV15; D: NA; size: NA; J: TRBJ1-1; CDR3: ATSRETGRSEAF
V: TRBV11-2; D: NA; size: NA; J: TRBJ1-4; CDR3: ASSQGTGRSEKLF
V: TRBV15; D: NA; size: NA; J: TRBJ2-5; CDR3: ATSRDSGTQY
V: TRBV15; D: NA; size: NA; J: TRBJ1-5; CDR3: ATSRDQQPQH
V: TRBV2; D: TRBD1; size: NA; J: TRBJ2-5; CDR3: ASSWDRGQETQY
V: TRBV12-5; D: NA; size: NA; J: TRBJ2-4; CDR3: ASGRDINIQY
V: TRBV3-1/TRBV3-2; D: NA; size: NA; J: TRBJ1-3; CDR3: ASSQGQQLGNTIY
V: TRBV6-5; D: NA; size: NA; J: TRBJ2-7; CDR3: ASSYSRERYEQY
V: TRBV27; D: NA; size: NA; J: TRBJ1-5; CDR3: ASRTLQGNQPQH